The source of this TCR beta chain is a study of blood T cells in healthy people across ages. General observations from the study: Older age went with lower TCR beta diversity per million T cells, in a roughly linear way. TCR beta diversity tracked closely with naive T cell percentage.

Caucasian, healthy and from Russia, the donors were aged between roughly 6 and 100. Every donor gave roughly 9.6 milliliters of peripheral blood. Primed by a sample-barcoded 5' primer and a J-beta primer mix, a second PCR proceeded for about 7 to 11 cycles. Via MiXCR, TCRdb re-called the 5' RACE reads, giving one row per CDR3 protein. The table includes hundreds of thousands of distinct CDR3 sequences, around two fifths detected once. This clonotype was recorded a few times. Its antigen is undetermined. Per germline, CDR1 LGHDT and CDR2 YNNKEL (reference sequence). Unmatched junction bases numbered 5, after V lost 2 bases and J lost 4 bases. The CDR3 consists of 15 residues.

This chain connects TRBV3-1 to TRBJ2-5, with 9 bases that match TRBD1. The sequence was obtained from a man aged 80 or over in good health. The sample taken for sequencing was blood. CDR3 amino acids: CASSQPGTGSETQYF. As DNA, the CDR3 is TGTGCCAGCAGCCAACCCGGGACAGGGTCAGAGACCCAGTACTTC.